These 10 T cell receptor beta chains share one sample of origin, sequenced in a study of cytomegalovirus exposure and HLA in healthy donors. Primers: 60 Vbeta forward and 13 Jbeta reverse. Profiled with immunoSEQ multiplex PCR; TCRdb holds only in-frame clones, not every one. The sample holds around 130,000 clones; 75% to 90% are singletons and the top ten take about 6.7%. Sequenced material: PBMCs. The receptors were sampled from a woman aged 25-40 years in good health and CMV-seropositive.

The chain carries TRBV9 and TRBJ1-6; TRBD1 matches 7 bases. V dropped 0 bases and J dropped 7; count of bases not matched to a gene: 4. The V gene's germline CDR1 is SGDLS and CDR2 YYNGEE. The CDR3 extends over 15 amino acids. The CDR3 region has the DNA TGTGCCAGCAGCGTAGAAGACAGGGCCAATTCACCCCTCCACTTT. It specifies CASSVEDRANSPLHF.

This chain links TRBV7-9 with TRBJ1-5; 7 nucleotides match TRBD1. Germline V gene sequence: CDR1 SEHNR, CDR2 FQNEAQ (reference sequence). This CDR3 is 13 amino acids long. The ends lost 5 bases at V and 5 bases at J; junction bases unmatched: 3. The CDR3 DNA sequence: TGTGCCAGCAGCGCCCAGGGGGATCAGCCCCAGCATTTT. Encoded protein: CASSAQGDQPQHF.

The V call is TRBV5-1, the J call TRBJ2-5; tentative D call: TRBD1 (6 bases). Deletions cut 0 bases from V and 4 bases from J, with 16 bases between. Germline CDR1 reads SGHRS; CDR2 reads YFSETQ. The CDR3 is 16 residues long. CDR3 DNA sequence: TGCGCCAGCAGCTTGGTCCTACAGGGTAAAGGAGAGACCCAGTACTTC. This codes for CASSLVLQGKGETQYF.

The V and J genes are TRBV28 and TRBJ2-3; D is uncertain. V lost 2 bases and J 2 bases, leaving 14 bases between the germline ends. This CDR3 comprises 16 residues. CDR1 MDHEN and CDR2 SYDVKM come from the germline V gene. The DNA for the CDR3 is TGTGCCAGCAGTTTAGAGAGCAGCGCCTACACAGATACGCAGTATTTT. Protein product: CASSLESSAYTDTQYF.

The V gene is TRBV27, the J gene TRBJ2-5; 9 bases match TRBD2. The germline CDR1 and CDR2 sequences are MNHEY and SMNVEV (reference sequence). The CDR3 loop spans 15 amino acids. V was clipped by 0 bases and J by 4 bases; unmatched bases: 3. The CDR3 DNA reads TGTGCCAGCAGTTTATCGCCTAGCGGGGTAGAGACCCAGTACTTC. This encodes CASSLSPSGVETQYF.

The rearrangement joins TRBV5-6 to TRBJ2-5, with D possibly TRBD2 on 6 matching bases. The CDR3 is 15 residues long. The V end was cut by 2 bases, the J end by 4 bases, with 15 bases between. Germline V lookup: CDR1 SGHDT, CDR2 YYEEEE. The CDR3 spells CASSFPGARGETQYF. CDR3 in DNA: TGTGCCAGCAGCTTCCCGGGAGCTAGAGGAGAGACCCAGTACTTC. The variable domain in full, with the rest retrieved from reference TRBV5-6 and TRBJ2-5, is DAGVTQSPTHLIKTRGQQVTLRCSPKSGHDTVSWYQQALGQGPQFIFQYYEEEERQRGNFPDRFSGHQFPNYSSELNVNALLLGDSALYLCASSFPGARGETQYFGPGTRLLVL.

Here the CDR3 DNA reads TGCGCCAGCAGCTTGGAGGGACAGGGTTCAGGAAACACCATATATTTT. Protein: CASSLEGQGSGNTIYF. The rearrangement joins TRBV5-1 to TRBJ1-3, with 9 bases fitting TRBD1. The germline V gene has CDR1 SGHRS and CDR2 YFSETQ. Trimming at V came to 0 bases and at J to 4 bases, leaving 5 bases not matched to a gene. The CDR3 consists of 16 residues. Looking up the rest from reference TRBV5-1 and TRBJ1-3 gives the full variable domain: KAGVTQTPRYLIKTRGQQVTLSCSPISGHRSVSWYQQTPGQGLQFLFEYFSETQRNKGNFPGRFSGRQFSNSRSEMNVSTLELGDSALYLCASSLEGQGSGNTIYFGEGSWLTVV.

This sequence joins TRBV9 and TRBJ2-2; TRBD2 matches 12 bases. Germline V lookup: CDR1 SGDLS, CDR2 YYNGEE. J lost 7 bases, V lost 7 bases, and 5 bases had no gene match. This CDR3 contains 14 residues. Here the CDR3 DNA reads TGTGCCAGCGGACTAGCGGGGCACGGCGGGGAGCTGTTTTTT. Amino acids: CASGLAGHGGELFF.

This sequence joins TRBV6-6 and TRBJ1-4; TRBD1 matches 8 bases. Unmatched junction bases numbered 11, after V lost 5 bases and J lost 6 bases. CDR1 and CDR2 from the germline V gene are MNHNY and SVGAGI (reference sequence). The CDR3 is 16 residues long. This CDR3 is CASSRQGPTADEKLFF. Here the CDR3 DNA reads TGTGCCAGCAGTCGACAGGGGCCGACTGCGGATGAAAAACTGTTTTTT.

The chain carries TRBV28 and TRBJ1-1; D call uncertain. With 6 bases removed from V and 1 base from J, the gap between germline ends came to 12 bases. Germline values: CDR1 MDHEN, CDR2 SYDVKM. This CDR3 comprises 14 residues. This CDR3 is CASSPRRKNTEAFF. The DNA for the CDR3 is TGTGCCAGCAGCCCTAGAAGGAAGAACACTGAAGCTTTCTTT.